This TCR beta chain was captured in a study of T cells in Graves' hyperthyroidism and ophthalmopathy. The study, taken as a whole, reports: Before onset, by a median of about six months, the model predicted ophthalmopathy.

Lactation, pregnancy, other autoimmune disease or uncontrolled infection led to exclusion of patients. This clonotype has at least ten counts. Its specificity is not known. Amplification targeted TCR beta CDR3 regions from RNA transcripts. HTBI primers were used for first-round RT-PCR of the TCR CDR3. TCRdb recomputed calls from the multiplex PCR reads with MiXCR, one row per CDR3 protein. The repertoire consists of around 520,000 distinct CDR3 sequences, with around 14% occurring once and the leading ten covering 15% to 20%. V was clipped by 5 bases and J by 0 bases, with 10 bases between them. Germline V gene data show CDR1 as MNHEY and CDR2 as SVGEGT. CDR3 size: 15 residues.

The specimen sequenced was blood. The rearrangement links TRBV6-2 or TRBV6-3 to TRBJ2-2, with TRBD2 as a possible D gene (5 bases). The TCR was taken from a woman aged 18-30 years with Graves' hyperthyroidism. CDR3 DNA sequence: TGTGCCAGCAGTCGCGGGTCACCGAACACCGGGGAGCTGTTTTTT. The encoded protein is CASSRGSPNTGELFF.